This T cell receptor beta chain was retrieved from a study of blood T cell repertoires in COVID-19 (dated by TCRdb to about 2020). Context from the whole study: The collaborator samples originated in the United States, Italy and Spain and spanned the acute and convalescent phases of COVID-19. Samples came from the ongoing ImmuneRACE study (first 160 participants) plus 1,254 subjects from 6 global collaborators. The repertoires were released in a freely available public database meant as a resource for research on the immune response to SARS-CoV-2. Nearly every sample came with metadata listing a de-identified subject ID, COVID-19 status, age in years and sex. Deeply sampled blood TCRbeta repertoires from subjects exposed to, actively infected with, or recovered from COVID-19 were included in the dataset. The material from the prospective study consisted of cDNA or gDNA derived from T cells, B-cell-depleted T cells, or PBMCs. Where available, HLA class I and class II types were taken from metadata supplied by the sample provider and were not determined by assay-based typing.

Only a few counts were recorded for this clone. This receptor's antigen is unknown. Per-nucleotide qualities are absent, and no much larger clonotype sits a single base away. The immunoSEQ Assay, a bias-controlled multiplex PCR, was used to amplify TCRbeta CDR3 regions from genomic DNA. On the authors' methods: The number of nucleated cells in each sample was estimated from the amplification of reference gene primers within the assay. To quantify the absolute abundance of each unique TCRbeta CDR3 rearrangement, sequence reads were collapsed and filtered. For each sample, productive Simpson clonality was calculated by taking the square root of Simpson's diversity index across productive rearrangements. The table comes from immuneACCESS by way of TCRdb, which keeps in-frame sequences with V and J called. Part of the clones is missing from these tables; in studies checked, under half for an unresolved V gene and the rest for unknown reasons. D and trimming come from the DNA, and the V and J calls and clone size come from that table. This sample lists about 250,000 clones; approximately 88% were detected once. The biggest ten clones account for more than 25% of the sample.

Each collaborating institution followed its own protocols to collect whole blood in K2EDTA tubes. For TCRbeta analysis, collaborator samples were shipped as frozen whole blood, as isolated PBMCs, or as DNA extracted from either sample type. Compared with germline, V lacks 3 bases and J lacks 4 bases; bases without a gene match: 6. The CDR3 numbers 15 residues from cysteine through phenylalanine. The sequence is cut down to CDR3 DNA, 45 bases in frame from base 1. The germline V gene (reference sequence) sets CDR1 to LNHDA and CDR2 to SQIVND. Overall results and qualifications from the work: The quantity of clinical and demographic metadata differed by source and by participant and was supplied without curation.

This sequence was found in a man in his forties with acute or convalescent COVID-19. This sequence uses TRBV19 and TRBJ1-5; TRBD1 matches 7 bases in the middle. Sequencing used peripheral blood. The DNA reads as follows: TGTGCCAGTAGTATGGATCGGGACAGAAATCAGCCCCAGCATTTT. This translates into CASSMDRDRNQPQHF.